Presented here are 28 T cell receptor beta chains from one specimen sequenced in a study of T cell responses to AZD1222 COVID-19 vaccine. Repertoires were generated with immunoSEQ multiplex PCR, while TCRdb's copy carries only in-frame clones and drops some. This table has more than 150,000 clones, roughly 90% appearing once. Source: peripheral blood, taken on day 0 of AZD1222 vaccination. These receptor sequences come from an adult in good health.

CDR3 coding DNA: TGTGCCAGCAGTGAAGTAACCCCCCAAGAGACCCAGTACTTC. Its translation is CASSEVTPQETQYF. V is TRBV6-1 and J is TRBJ2-5; D gene uncertain. Trimming shortened V by 1 base and J by 1 base, and 7 bases separated the two germline ends. CDR1 is MNHNS and CDR2 is SASEGT in the germline V gene. CDR3 size: 14 residues.

V is TRBV24-1 and J is TRBJ2-2, with 7 nucleotides matching TRBD2. The CDR3 has 17 amino acids. Germline CDR1 is KGHDR and CDR2 is SFDVKD. The ends lost 3 bases at V and 2 bases at J; junction bases unmatched: 8. The CDR3 spells CATSDVNGGENTGELFF. Here the CDR3 DNA reads TGTGCCACCAGTGATGTTAATGGGGGGGAAAACACCGGGGAGCTGTTTTTT.

The chain couples TRBV11-1 to TRBJ2-5; a possible D gene is TRBD2 (6 bases). This CDR3 is built from 16 residues. The germline V gene encodes CDR1 SGHAT and CDR2 FQDESV (reference sequence). V dropped 1 base and J dropped 4 bases, with 16 bases sitting between them. The DNA of the CDR3 is TGTGCCAGCAGCTTAGGTGTGCAGGGAGGCTCAGAGACCCAGTACTTC. Protein: CASSLGVQGGSETQYF.

This clone was picked up one time. The chain carries TRBV24-1 and TRBJ2-7; 7 nucleotides match TRBD2. Germline assignment: CDR1 KGHDR and CDR2 SFDVKD. The CDR3 runs to 17 residues. With 10 bases clipped from V and 3 bases from J, the junction kept 20 bases outside the gene matches. CDR3 nucleotide sequence: TGTGCCACACACGGCTGGCGGGAGCTCTCCAATAACTACGAGCAGTACTTC. This sequence encodes CATHGWRELSNNYEQYF.

The count of this clone is one. The chain is built from TRBV11-1 and TRBJ2-7, with TRBD2 matching 8 bases. With V trimmed by 1 base and J by 0 bases, 2 bases remained unmatched. The length of the CDR3 is 15 residues. Germline lookup yields CDR1 SGHAT and CDR2 FQDESV (reference sequence). The CDR3 here is CASSLGLARSYEQYF. The CDR3 DNA follows: TGTGCCAGCAGCTTAGGACTAGCGCGCTCCTACGAGCAGTACTTC.

Within the sample, this clone is medium-sized. The J gene is TRBJ2-3, the V gene TRBV2; tentatively, D is TRBD1 or TRBD2 (6 bases each). Germline V gives CDR1 SNHLY, CDR2 FYNNEI. The CDR3 extends over 17 amino acids. The germline V and J ends were trimmed by 9 bases and 0 bases, with 22 bases remaining between them. The CDR3 region is CARSGPRGASSTDTQYF. The CDR3 DNA reads TGTGCCAGGTCGGGCCCAAGGGGGGCCTCTAGCACAGATACGCAGTATTTT.

The chain recombines TRBV28 with TRBJ2-7, with D unresolved. Germline CDR1 reads MDHEN; CDR2 reads SYDVKM. This CDR3 is 14 amino acids long. The V end lost 6 bases, the J end lost 1 base, and 13 bases lay between the germline ends. CDR3 coding DNA: TGTGCCAGCAGCCCTACGGGCCGATCCTACGAGCAGTACTTC. It yields the protein CASSPTGRSYEQYF.

This sequence joins TRBV7-2 and TRBJ1-6, with D possibly being TRBD1 (6 bases). Trimming stripped 4 bases from V and 8 bases from J, with 21 bases between. CDR1 and CDR2 (germline): SGHTA, FQGNSA. CDR3 length: 17 amino acids. CDR3 DNA: TGTGCCAGCAGCTCCCGGGACATATGGGGGGTTGATTCACCCCTCCACTTT. It yields the protein CASSSRDIWGVDSPLHF.

V and J are TRBV5-1 and TRBJ1-2, with 7 bases aligning to TRBD1. The germline CDR1 and CDR2 sequences are SGHRS and YFSETQ. V gave up 5 bases and J gave up 0 bases; unmatched junction bases: 10. CDR3 size: 16 residues. The CDR3 DNA reads TGCGCCAGCAGTCTTACAGGGGCCCCAGCTAACTATGGCTACACCTTC. It specifies CASSLTGAPANYGYTF. The whole variable domain, remainder taken from reference TRBV5-1 and TRBJ1-2, is KAGVTQTPRYLIKTRGQQVTLSCSPISGHRSVSWYQQTPGQGLQFLFEYFSETQRNKGNFPGRFSGRQFSNSRSEMNVSTLELGDSALYLCASSLTGAPANYGYTFGSGTRLTVV.

The chain combines TRBV7-3 with TRBJ2-1; 9 nucleotides align to TRBD1. The V gene's germline CDR1 is SGHTA and CDR2 FQGTGA. The CDR3 is made up of 16 amino acids. V shed 2 bases, J shed 4 bases, and the junction held 6 bases outside the gene matches. DNA of the CDR3: TGTGCCAGCAGCTTAGGCCACGGACAGGGGTACAATGAGCAGTTCTTC. This gives the protein CASSLGHGQGYNEQFF.

With regard to this clone: Other DNA sequences in the sample encode the same CDR3. The J gene is TRBJ2-7, the V gene TRBV6-2 or TRBV6-3; D gene unclear. Looked up from germline, CDR1 is MNHEY and CDR2 is SVGEGT. The V and J ends lost 6 bases and 0 bases respectively, with 3 bases between them. CDR3 length equals 11 residues. CDR3 DNA: TGTGCCAGCAGCTTCTCCTACGAGCAGTACTTC. Translation gives CASSFSYEQYF.

This clone was detected once. The J gene is TRBJ2-2, the V gene TRBV5-1; D is uncertain. Trimming removed 0 bases at V and 4 bases at J, with 4 bases between. The CDR3 is made up of 13 amino acids. Per the germline V gene, CDR1 is SGHRS and CDR2 is YFSETQ. The CDR3 DNA reads as TGCGCCAGCAGCTTGGAAGCCACCGGGGAGCTGTTTTTT. Protein sequence: CASSLEATGELFF.

This sequence joins TRBV11-2 and TRBJ2-7; the D call may be TRBD1 or TRBD2 (5 bases each). V gave up 4 bases and J gave up 1 base, with 11 bases separating them. CDR3 length: 14 residues. Germline V gene sequence: CDR1 SGHAT, CDR2 FQNNGV. In nucleotides, the CDR3 is TGTGCCAGCAGCTACGGGACCCAATCCTACGAGCAGTACTTC. Protein: CASSYGTQSYEQYF.

The rearrangement links TRBV10-3 to TRBJ2-2; a weak D match, TRBD2 (5 bases). This CDR3 has 12 residues. The germline CDR1 and CDR2 sequences are ENHRY and SYGVKD. V was pared by 11 bases and J by 6 bases, with 13 bases between. This CDR3 reads CASDRGSGELFF. In DNA, the CDR3 is TGTGCCTCGGACCGGGGATCCGGGGAGCTGTTTTTT.

For the CDR3, the DNA is TGTGCCAGCAGCTTTGGTTCCGGGAATAATTCACCCCTCCACTTT. Translation gives CASSFGSGNNSPLHF. V is TRBV7-9 and J is TRBJ1-6, with D unclear. CDR3 length: 15 residues. Germline loops: CDR1 SEHNR, CDR2 FQNEAQ (reference sequence). V lost 3 bases and J 5 bases, leaving 11 bases between the germline ends.

CDR3 protein: CASSPQPGSYNEQFF. The CDR3 DNA reads as TGTGCCAGCAGCCCTCAACCGGGGTCCTACAATGAGCAGTTCTTC. The chain recombines TRBV11-3 with TRBJ2-1; possibly TRBD2 for D (5 bases). Germline loops: CDR1 SGHNT, CDR2 YENEEA. The CDR3 length is 15 residues. Trimming pared 5 bases from V and 1 base from J, leaving 12 bases between.

V usage is TRBV7-2 and J usage is TRBJ1-5, with no clear D. V lost 4 bases and J 2 bases, leaving 12 bases between the germline ends. The CDR3 spans 15 residues. CDR1 is SGHTA, CDR2 FQGNSA, per germline. CDR3: CASSSGRVGNQPQHF. The DNA of the CDR3 is TGTGCCAGCAGCTCGGGCCGGGTGGGCAATCAGCCCCAGCATTTT.

The chain couples TRBV5-6 to TRBJ1-2; TRBD1 might be the D (5 bases). Trimming removed 1 base at V and 4 bases at J, with 17 bases between. This CDR3 is 16 amino acids long. CDR1 is SGHDT and CDR2 is YYEEEE in the germline V gene. The CDR3 sequence: CASSLWTRDRAYGYTF. CDR3 nucleotide sequence: TGTGCCAGCAGCTTGTGGACCAGGGACCGCGCCTATGGCTACACCTTC.

The chain's CDR3 is CATSDRGQSEEGTDTQYF. Written as DNA, the CDR3 is TGTGCCACCAGTGACCGCGGACAGTCCGAAGAAGGCACAGATACGCAGTATTTT. This rearrangement joins TRBV24-1 to TRBJ2-3; the D gene is possibly TRBD1 (6 bases). V lost 4 bases to trimming and J lost 1 base, with 20 bases between them. There are 18 residues in the CDR3. Per the germline V gene, CDR1 is KGHDR and CDR2 is SFDVKD.

Many counts were recorded for this clone. The chain combines TRBV11-2 with TRBJ2-1; no reliable D call. This CDR3 has 11 amino acids. CDR1 is SGHAT and CDR2 is FQNNGV in the germline V gene. With 2 bases removed from V and 9 bases from J, the gap between germline ends came to 5 bases. The CDR3 region has the DNA TGTGCCAGCAGCTTATTGGCTGAGCAGTTCTTC. Its protein is CASSLLAEQFF.

V and J are TRBV7-2 and TRBJ1-2; no reliable D call. Per germline, CDR1 SGHTA and CDR2 FQGNSA. CDR3 length: 16 residues. Trimming removed 3 bases from V and 0 bases from J, with 14 bases in between. CDR3 protein: CASSFQIPLSNYGYTF. CDR3 coding DNA: TGTGCCAGCAGCTTCCAGATTCCCCTTTCTAACTATGGCTACACCTTC.

The gene calls are TRBV7-2 and TRBJ1-1; D unresolved. Looked up from germline, CDR1 is SGHTA and CDR2 is FQGNSA. V lost 6 bases to trimming and J lost 3 bases, with 5 bases between them. The CDR3 spans 11 residues. The CDR3 bases are TGTGCCAGCAGACTGTACACTGAAGCTTTCTTT. Translating gives CASRLYTEAFF.

The chain has TRBV29-1 and TRBJ1-2; 7 nucleotides align to TRBD1. J gave up 7 bases and V 6 bases, and 2 bases lay outside the gene matches. Germline V lookup: CDR1 SQVTM, CDR2 ANQGSEA. The CDR3 extends over 10 amino acids. The CDR3, as DNA: TGCAGCGTCGACAGGGTTGGCTACACCTTC. It codes for CSVDRVGYTF.

The CDR3 DNA reads TGTGCCAGCAGTTACTCGTCCAGCAACTATGGCTACACCTTC. Amino acid sequence: CASSYSSSNYGYTF. The chain joins TRBV6-5 to TRBJ1-2; no reliable D call. Germline V gene lookup returns CDR1 MNHEY and CDR2 SVGAGI. Trimming removed 0 bases at V and 2 bases at J, with 7 bases between. The CDR3 length is 14 residues.

The J gene is TRBJ1-5, the V gene TRBV19; weak D call: TRBD1 (6 bases). V was cut by 0 bases and J by 3 bases, with 18 bases left in between. CDR1 is LNHDA, CDR2 SQIVND, per germline (reference sequence). The CDR3 runs to 18 residues. DNA of the CDR3: TGTGCCAGTAGTATAGATACAGACAGGATAACGGCCAATCAGCCCCAGCATTTT. This gives the protein CASSIDTDRITANQPQHF.

The rearrangement links TRBV2 to TRBJ1-1, with D unclear. CDR1 and CDR2 from the germline V gene are SNHLY and FYNNEI. This CDR3 comprises 13 residues. V lost 8 bases and J 2 bases, leaving 12 bases between the germline ends. CDR3 residues: CASQQQFNTEAFF. For the CDR3, the DNA is TGTGCCAGCCAACAGCAATTTAACACTGAAGCTTTCTTT. The full variable domain, in which reference TRBV2 and TRBJ1-1 provide the parts outside the CDR3, is EPEVTQTPSHQVTQMGQEVILRCVPISNHLYFYWYRQILGQKVEFLVSFYNNEISEKSEIFDDQFSVERPDGSNFTLKIRSTKLEDSAMYFCASQQQFNTEAFFGQGTRLTVV.

The CDR3 DNA follows: TGTGCCAGCAGTAATAGCGGGGGGCTTTGGGAGCAGTTCTTC. Translation: CASSNSGGLWEQFF. The J gene is TRBJ2-1, the V gene TRBV6-2 or TRBV6-3; 10 bases match TRBD2. Germline V gives CDR1 MNHEY, CDR2 SVGEGT. The ends lost 5 bases at V and 10 bases at J; junction bases unmatched: 8. CDR3 length equals 14 residues.

This chain joins TRBV7-6 and TRBJ2-5; a possible D gene is TRBD2 (5 bases). This CDR3 spans 13 amino acids. CDR1 SGHVS and CDR2 FNYEAQ come from the germline V gene. Trimming pared 5 bases from V and 2 bases from J, leaving 9 bases between. CDR3 bases: TGTGCCAGCAGCCGCGGGTCTCAAGAGACCCAGTACTTC. It specifies CASSRGSQETQYF.